The 23 T cell receptor beta chains in this list originate from one sample, sequenced in a study of blood T cell repertoires in COVID-19. Produced via immunoSEQ multiplex PCR; TCRdb's table is partial and in-frame only. In the table there are a few hundred thousand clones, approximately 88% of which are singletons. Material for sequencing was peripheral blood. These receptors were taken from a man between 35 and 55 years old with acute or convalescent COVID-19.

This chain joins TRBV9 and TRBJ2-7; 9 bases agree with TRBD1. From germline, CDR1 is SGDLS and CDR2 YYNGEE. The J segment lost 4 bases and the V segment lost 4 bases, leaving 3 bases of the junction unmatched. The CDR3 is 13 residues long. This CDR3 is CASSLGQGYEQYF. The CDR3 DNA follows: TGTGCCAGCAGCCTGGGACAGGGTTACGAGCAGTACTTC.

The gene calls are TRBV24-1 and TRBJ2-5, with 14 bases fitting TRBD2. Losses at the gene ends were 4 bases for V and 4 bases for J; bases not matched to a gene: 7. CDR1 and CDR2 from the germline V gene are KGHDR and SFDVKD. This CDR3 has 17 amino acids. For the CDR3, the DNA is TGTGCCACCAGTGACGGGACTAGCGGGAGTTTGGGAGAGACCCAGTACTTC. Residues: CATSDGTSGSLGETQYF.

V usage is TRBV3-1 (or the pseudogene TRBV3-2) and J usage is TRBJ2-1, with no clear D. The CDR3 sequence is 16 residues long. The V gene lost 0 bases and the J gene lost 4 bases, with 13 bases spanning the gap. The germline gives CDR1 LGHDT, CDR2 YNNKEL (reference sequence). For the CDR3, the DNA is TGTGCCAGCAGCCAAGATCTCGAGGAAACTTACAATGAGCAGTTCTTC. This gives the protein CASSQDLEETYNEQFF.

The V and J genes are TRBV7-4 and TRBJ1-1; 7 bases agree with TRBD1. V dropped 5 bases and J dropped 1; count of bases not matched to a gene: 13. Germline V gene lookup returns CDR1 SGHVT and CDR2 SQSDAQ. This CDR3 spans 17 amino acids. The CDR3 protein is CASSPRDSLGENTEAFF. CDR3 nucleotide sequence: TGTGCCAGCAGCCCCCGGGACAGCCTAGGGGAGAACACTGAAGCTTTCTTT.

This clone was seen only once. The genes are TRBV5-1 and TRBJ2-2; 10 bases agree with TRBD2. V was pared by 3 bases and J by 4 bases, with 6 bases of the junction left unmatched. Germline CDR1 and CDR2: SGHRS and YFSETQ. The CDR3 sequence is 16 residues long. Written as DNA, the CDR3 is TGCGCCAGCAGCTCCTCAACTAGCGGGGCCACCGGGGAGCTGTTTTTT. Translation: CASSSSTSGATGELFF.

This chain uses TRBV7-8 with TRBJ1-2; D is uncertain. Germline CDR1 reads SGHVS; CDR2 reads FQNEAQ. This CDR3 contains 14 residues. Trimming took off 1 base at V and 7 bases at J, with 13 bases between the two ends. CDR3 region: CASSLDEGSLGYTF. CDR3 coding DNA: TGTGCCAGCAGCTTAGATGAGGGCTCTCTTGGCTACACCTTC.

In its sample, this clone was seen once. The chain carries TRBV6-6 and TRBJ1-5; the match to TRBD1 covers 10 bases. Germline lookup yields CDR1 MNHNY and CDR2 SVGAGI (reference sequence). CDR3 length: 16 amino acids. The trim removed 6 bases at V and 2 bases at J, leaving 7 bases unmatched. The CDR3 coding sequence is TGTGCCAGCAGCCGGGACAGGGGAGCTGGCAATCAGCCCCAGCATTTT. This codes for CASSRDRGAGNQPQHF.

The chain is built from TRBV28 and TRBJ2-3; possible D gene TRBD2, 5 bases. V gave up 3 bases and J gave up 1 base, with 11 bases separating them. The CDR3 has 15 residues. Germline V gene sequence: CDR1 MDHEN, CDR2 SYDVKM. CDR3: CASSLSSRGTDTQYF. As DNA, the CDR3 is TGTGCCAGCAGTTTGTCTTCGCGGGGCACAGATACGCAGTATTTT.

The chain combines TRBV5-1 with TRBJ2-1, with TRBD1 matching over 7 bases. Germline-derived CDR1 and CDR2 are SGHRS and YFSETQ. V lost 4 bases and J lost 4; bases outside the gene matches: 5. This CDR3 is 14 amino acids long. The CDR3: CASSRTGGYNEQFF. The CDR3 coding sequence is TGCGCCAGCAGCCGGACAGGAGGATACAATGAGCAGTTCTTC.

About this clone itself: Other DNA sequences from this sample encode an identical CDR3 as well. J is TRBJ1-5 and V is TRBV28; D is unclear. Germline assignment: CDR1 MDHEN and CDR2 SYDVKM. With 2 bases removed from V and 0 bases from J, the gap between germline ends came to 8 bases. This CDR3 is built from 15 residues. Written as DNA, the CDR3 is TGTGCCAGCAGTTTAACGGGAAATAGCAATCAGCCCCAGCATTTT. It specifies CASSLTGNSNQPQHF.

The V gene is TRBV13, the J gene TRBJ1-1; D not certain. V dropped 1 base and J dropped 7 bases, with 4 bases sitting between them. Germline V gene lookup returns CDR1 PRHDT and CDR2 FYEKMQ (reference sequence). This CDR3 has 11 amino acids. CDR3 sequence: CASSLAVEAFF. In DNA form, the CDR3 reads TGTGCCAGCAGCTTAGCGGTTGAAGCTTTCTTT.

This clone showed up just once. The V gene is TRBV2, the J gene TRBJ2-1, with 11 bases identical to TRBD2. J lost 5 bases, V lost 7 bases, and 4 bases had no gene match. Germline loops: CDR1 SNHLY, CDR2 FYNNEI. This CDR3 comprises 14 residues. As DNA, the CDR3 is TGTGCCAGCATTAGCGGGGGGGGAGACAATGAGCAGTTCTTC. Amino acid sequence: CASISGGGDNEQFF.

V usage is TRBV28 and J usage is TRBJ2-7; TRBD2 aligns across 9 bases. The CDR3 is 14 residues long. Germline V gives CDR1 MDHEN, CDR2 SYDVKM. Trimming removed 6 bases from V and 3 bases from J; junction bases left unmatched: 6. This CDR3 reads CASRVAGVGYEQYF. DNA of the CDR3: TGTGCCAGCAGGGTAGCGGGAGTGGGCTACGAGCAGTACTTC. The full variable domain, rest sourced from reference TRBV28 and TRBJ2-7, is DVKVTQSSRYLVKRTGEKVFLECVQDMDHENMFWYRQDPGLGLRLIYFSYDVKMKEKGDIPEGYSVSREKKERFSLILESASTNQTSMYLCASRVAGVGYEQYFGPGTRLTVT.

This clone was seen more than once but under ten times. V is TRBV12-5 and J is TRBJ2-5; the match to TRBD1 covers 9 bases. With 6 bases clipped from V and 5 bases from J, the junction kept 7 bases outside the gene matches. Germline CDR1 and CDR2: LGHNT and FRNRAP. The CDR3 is 14 residues long. The CDR3 protein is CASGTTGGGETQYF. DNA for the CDR3: TGTGCTAGTGGCACCACAGGGGGCGGGGAGACCCAGTACTTC.

The V gene is TRBV7-9, the J gene TRBJ2-2; 10 bases fit TRBD1. The CDR3 is made up of 15 amino acids. Germline CDR1 reads SEHNR; CDR2 reads FQNEAQ (reference sequence). Trimming cost V 3 bases and J 4 bases; bases outside gene matches: 2. DNA for the CDR3: TGTGCCAGCAGCTTCCGGACAGGGGGCACCGGGGAGCTGTTTTTT. This codes for CASSFRTGGTGELFF.

The V gene is TRBV28, the J gene TRBJ2-1, with 8 positions matching TRBD2. Trimming took 2 bases from V and 2 from J; bases not matched to a gene: 14. The germline gives CDR1 MDHEN, CDR2 SYDVKM. The CDR3 covers 19 residues. Here the CDR3 reads CASSLRDPQRGRPYNEQFF. The CDR3 coding sequence is TGTGCCAGCAGTTTACGGGACCCCCAGCGCGGGAGGCCCTACAATGAGCAGTTCTTC.

This chain links TRBV18 with TRBJ2-5, with a weak D call TRBD1 (5 bases). Deletions cut 6 bases from V and 0 bases from J, with 14 bases between. The CDR3 length is 15 residues. Germline CDR1 and CDR2: KGHSH and LQKENI. This CDR3 reads CASSSQGGDQETQYF. CDR3 in DNA: TGTGCCAGCTCTTCTCAGGGCGGTGACCAAGAGACCCAGTACTTC.

The gene calls are TRBV5-1 and TRBJ2-3; D is unresolved. Looked up from germline, CDR1 is SGHRS and CDR2 is YFSETQ. Trimming left V 5 bases short and J 1 base short, with 14 bases between. The CDR3 is 15 residues long. The DNA of the CDR3 is TGCGCCAGCAGTTCCCAATCCCGGGGCACAGATACGCAGTATTTT. Encoded protein: CASSSQSRGTDTQYF.

The chain uses TRBV2 and TRBJ2-5; 8 bases are shared with TRBD1. The V gene end was trimmed by 4 bases and the J gene end by 2 bases; junction bases not matched to a gene: 6. The CDR3 spans 15 residues. Germline V gives CDR1 SNHLY, CDR2 FYNNEI. Written as DNA, the CDR3 is TGTGCCAGCAGTGTCGACAGGGGCTTTCAAGAGACCCAGTACTTC. This gives the protein CASSVDRGFQETQYF. Combining the CDR3 with reference TRBV2 and TRBJ2-5 gives the whole variable domain EPEVTQTPSHQVTQMGQEVILRCVPISNHLYFYWYRQILGQKVEFLVSFYNNEISEKSEIFDDQFSVERPDGSNFTLKIRSTKLEDSAMYFCASSVDRGFQETQYFGPGTRLLVL.

The rearrangement uses TRBV28 and TRBJ1-2, with D perhaps matching TRBD1 (6 bases). The CDR3 has 14 amino acids. Between the trimmed V and J ends, which lost 5 bases and 5 bases, there was a span of 15 bases. CDR1 MDHEN and CDR2 SYDVKM come from the germline V gene. The CDR3 loop reads CASSHGQNLYGYTF. CDR3 nucleotides: TGTGCCAGCAGTCACGGACAGAATCTTTATGGCTACACCTTC.

V is TRBV5-1 and J is TRBJ2-1, with 12 bases fitting TRBD2. This CDR3 comprises 17 residues. Germline V gene data show CDR1 as SGHRS and CDR2 as YFSETQ. Trimming cost V 3 bases and J 5 bases; bases outside gene matches: 9. As DNA, the CDR3 is TGCGCCAGCAGCTCCGGACTAGCGGGGCCCGCCAACAATGAGCAGTTCTTC. This translates into CASSSGLAGPANNEQFF.

The V call is TRBV9, the J call TRBJ1-1; 9 bases agree with TRBD1. CDR3 length: 17 residues. J gave up 0 bases and V 3 bases, and 9 bases lay outside the gene matches. Looked up from germline, CDR1 is SGDLS and CDR2 is YYNGEE. CDR3 sequence reads: CASSEIDRGGLNTEAFF. As DNA, the CDR3 is TGTGCCAGCAGCGAAATCGACAGGGGGGGATTGAACACTGAAGCTTTCTTT.

For this clone: Germline is not matched at one junction end, which may reflect a read error. J is TRBJ1-2 and V is TRBV7-9; 8 nucleotides line up with TRBD1. Germline V CDR1 and CDR2: SEHNR, FQNEAQ (reference sequence). The CDR3 length is 10 residues. The CDR3 spells CASSPLDRVF. The CDR3 DNA is TGTGCCAGCAGCCCTTTGGACAGGGTATTC.